What follows are 19 T cell receptor beta chains derived from one specimen sequenced in a study of cytomegalovirus exposure and HLA in healthy donors (dated by TCRdb to 2016 to 2017). The protocol used for the library was the immunoSEQ multiplex PCR assay. The multiplex PCR relied on a mix of 60 forward primers for TCR Vbeta segments and 13 reverse primers for TCR Jbeta segments. TCRdb limited this immuneACCESS table to in-frame rearrangements with V and J called. A share of clones is missing; checked studies link under half to unresolved V genes, and the rest is unexplained. Present in this sample are some 140,000 clones, about four fifths of which were seen just once. Approximately 3% of the sample goes to the ten largest clones. The sequenced sample consisted of PBMCs. The source of these receptors is a young man in good health and CMV-seronegative.

There are a few counts of this clone. The CDR3 DNA follows: TGTGCCAGCAGTGAACAGGGGGATTCACCCCTCCACTTT. Translation: CASSEQGDSPLHF. The chain has TRBV6-4 and TRBJ1-6; the match to TRBD1 covers 8 bases. The CDR3 is 13 amino acids. Per the germline V gene, CDR1 is MRHNA and CDR2 is SNTAGT. Unmatched junction bases numbered 0, after V lost 3 bases and J lost 8 bases.

The gene calls are TRBV4-1 and TRBJ2-1; the match to TRBD2 covers 8 bases. Trimming at V came to 2 bases and at J to 0 bases, leaving 9 bases not matched to a gene. The germline V gene has CDR1 MGHRA and CDR2 YSYEKL. This CDR3 is 18 amino acids long. CDR3 nucleotides: TGCGCCAGCAGCCAACCCCGGACTAGCACGAGCTCCTACAATGAGCAGTTCTTC. Encoded protein: CASSQPRTSTSSYNEQFF.

The chain is built from TRBV9 and TRBJ1-3; D might be TRBD1 (6 bases). CDR1 is SGDLS, CDR2 YYNGEE, per germline. CDR3 length: 15 amino acids. V lost 0 bases and J lost 8, with 15 bases in between. CDR3 nucleotide sequence: TGTGCCAGCAGCGTAGAGGGGTGGGCAGGGGACACCATATATTTT. Residues: CASSVEGWAGDTIYF.

The rearrangement joins TRBV6-5 to TRBJ1-5; D gene uncertain. Looked up from germline, CDR1 is MNHEY and CDR2 is SVGAGI. Trimming pared 6 bases from V and 5 bases from J, leaving 11 bases between. The CDR3 totals 13 residues. The CDR3 is CASSWSKYQPQHF. In nucleotides, the CDR3 is TGTGCCAGCAGCTGGAGCAAGTATCAGCCCCAGCATTTT.

V usage is TRBV13 and J usage is TRBJ1-1; TRBD1 matches at 9 bases. J was trimmed by 1 base and V by 5 bases; bases with no gene match: 8. The CDR3 length is 16 residues. Germline CDR1 reads PRHDT; CDR2 reads FYEKMQ (reference sequence). The CDR3 reads CASSPRGDRENTEAFF. CDR3 sequence (DNA): TGTGCCAGCAGCCCGAGAGGGGACAGGGAGAACACTGAAGCTTTCTTT.

This clone has only a few counts. The CDR3 region has the DNA TGTGCCAGTAGTAGACAGGGCATTTACAATGAGCAGTTCTTC. It encodes CASSRQGIYNEQFF. The rearrangement joins TRBV19 to TRBJ2-1; 7 nucleotides line up with TRBD1. The germline V gene encodes CDR1 LNHDA and CDR2 SQIVND (reference sequence). The CDR3 is 14 residues long. The junction had 4 bases not matched to a gene; V was cut back by 4 bases and J by 4 bases.

V is TRBV6-1 and J is TRBJ1-5; TRBD1 is a possible D gene (5 bases). Germline values: CDR1 MNHNS, CDR2 SASEGT. The CDR3 length is 14 residues. Trimming stripped 0 bases from V and 5 bases from J, with 8 bases between. Here the CDR3 reads CASSEALGDQPQHF. CDR3 DNA sequence: TGTGCCAGCAGTGAAGCGCTAGGGGATCAGCCCCAGCATTTT.

As for this clone: The junction departs from germline at one end; a sequencing error may be responsible. The chain joins TRBV6-5 to TRBJ2-6; possibly TRBD1 for D (6 bases). The germline V gene has CDR1 MNHEY and CDR2 SVGAGI. This CDR3 spans 15 amino acids. This CDR3 is CASSANRAGANGLTF. Written as DNA, the CDR3 is TGTGCCAGCAGTGCCAACAGGGCTGGGGCCAACGGCCTGACTTTC.

The table lists this clone with a few counts. The chain links TRBV28 to TRBJ2-5; 10 bases line up with TRBD1. J was trimmed by 5 bases and V by 6 bases; bases with no gene match: 9. Per the germline V gene, CDR1 is MDHEN and CDR2 is SYDVKM. The CDR3 contains 15 residues. The CDR3 DNA reads as TGTGCCAGCAGCACCCGGGACAGGGGTCGGGAGACCCAGTACTTC. Translated: CASSTRDRGRETQYF.

This chain links TRBV5-1 with TRBJ2-5, with 7 bases matching TRBD1. Judging by the DNA end, TRBJ2-7 fits better; the J call may be wrong. Germline CDR1 reads SGHRS; CDR2 reads YFSETQ. CDR3 length: 17 amino acids. CDR3 nucleotide sequence: TGCGCCAGCAGCAGAACCAGGGGGACCCTGGAGGTCCACGAGCAGTACTTC. Protein: CASSRTRGTLEVHEQYF.

The chain recombines TRBV2 with TRBJ1-6, with D tentatively TRBD1 (5 bases). Germline V gene lookup returns CDR1 SNHLY and CDR2 FYNNEI. V was pared by 0 bases and J by 10 bases, with 16 bases between. This CDR3 contains 16 residues. The CDR3 sequence is CASSEALNRDFSPLHF. The DNA for the CDR3 is TGTGCCAGCAGTGAAGCCTTGAACCGGGACTTCTCACCCCTCCACTTT.

This clone was seen a few times. The V and J genes are TRBV19 and TRBJ1-3, with D hard to call. Germline V lookup: CDR1 LNHDA, CDR2 SQIVND (reference sequence). This CDR3 is built from 13 residues. Trimming took 7 bases from V and 0 from J, leaving 7 bases between them. CDR3 loop: CASTGYSGNTIYF. In DNA, the CDR3 is TGTGCCAGTACGGGGTACTCTGGAAACACCATATATTTT.

The rearrangement uses TRBV30 and TRBJ1-5; D gene ambiguous. The V and J ends lost 2 bases and 3 bases respectively, with 14 bases between them. CDR3 length: 15 residues. Germline V gives CDR1 GTSNPN, CDR2 SVGIG (reference sequence). The CDR3 loop reads CAWSPPINSNQPQHF. The CDR3 DNA sequence: TGTGCCTGGAGTCCTCCTATTAACTCCAATCAGCCCCAGCATTTT.

This clone was detected a few times. The genes are TRBV19 and TRBJ2-2, with D maybe TRBD1 (5 bases). The CDR3 extends over 16 amino acids. Looked up from germline, CDR1 is LNHDA and CDR2 is SQIVND (reference sequence). V gave up 3 bases and J gave up 1 base, with 12 bases separating them. CDR3 amino acids: CASSIPGHLNTGELFF. In DNA form, the CDR3 reads TGTGCCAGTAGTATCCCCGGACACTTGAACACCGGGGAGCTGTTTTTT.

This clone has only a few counts. Relative to the germline gene, one junction end is altered; a read error may explain this. This rearrangement joins TRBV7-7 to TRBJ1-3, with a tentative D call TRBD1 (6 bases). This CDR3 spans 15 amino acids. The germline V gene encodes CDR1 SSHAT and CDR2 FNYEAQ (reference sequence). The CDR3 DNA is TGTGCTAGCAGCCCGGACAGCCTCTCTGGAAACACCATATATTTT. This translates into CASSPDSLSGNTIYF.

The chain combines TRBV6-5 with TRBJ2-2; the D is unclear. V lost 7 bases, J lost 4 bases, and 13 bases lay in between. CDR3 size: 14 residues. The germline gives CDR1 MNHEY, CDR2 SVGAGI. The CDR3 region has the DNA TGTGCCAGCACCCCCGGTCCAGGCACCGGGGAGCTGTTTTTT. Its translation is CASTPGPGTGELFF.

This clone was observed a few times. The rearrangement uses TRBV10-1 and TRBJ2-3, with TRBD1 matching over 8 bases. Germline CDR1 and CDR2: WNHNN and SYGVQD (reference sequence). With 8 bases clipped from V and 4 bases from J, the junction kept 2 bases outside the gene matches. CDR3 length: 12 residues. DNA for the CDR3: TGCGCCAGCGGACAGGGAGCAGATACGCAGTATTTT. This codes for CASGQGADTQYF.

This sequence joins TRBV7-3 and TRBJ1-6; no reliable D call. CDR3 length equals 16 residues. CDR1 is SGHTA, CDR2 FQGTGA, per germline. V dropped 4 bases and J dropped 7 bases, with 17 bases sitting between them. This chain's CDR3 is CASSSRPGPGNSPLHF. The CDR3, as DNA: TGTGCCAGCAGCTCACGACCGGGTCCCGGGAATTCACCCCTCCACTTT.

The CDR3 coding sequence is TGTGCCAGCAGCCCGAGGACAGGGGGTCCCGGGGAGCTGTTTTTT. This translates into CASSPRTGGPGELFF. The chain combines TRBV11-2 with TRBJ2-2; 10 positions agree with TRBD1. Germline lookup yields CDR1 SGHAT and CDR2 FQNNGV. The ends lost 5 bases at V and 6 bases at J; junction bases unmatched: 6. The CDR3 has 15 residues.